These 28 T cell receptor beta chains were sequenced from one sample in a study of blood T cell repertoires in COVID-19. Generated by immunoSEQ multiplex PCR, the TCRdb table keeps only in-frame clones and is missing some. The sample has tens of thousands of clones, about three quarters seen once. The sample was peripheral blood. Every receptor here comes from a woman between 70 and 85 years old with acute or convalescent COVID-19.

The chain joins TRBV24-1 to TRBJ1-5; D uncertain. V was cut by 6 bases and J by 0 bases, with 8 bases left in between. The germline V gene has CDR1 KGHDR and CDR2 SFDVKD. The CDR3 contains 14 residues. CDR3 region: CATSPSFSNQPQHF. In DNA form, the CDR3 reads TGTGCCACCAGTCCCAGTTTTAGCAATCAGCCCCAGCATTTT.

In its sample, this clone was seen once. This chain connects TRBV24-1 to TRBJ2-1, with D unclear. V lost 0 bases and J 0 bases, leaving 8 bases between the germline ends. The CDR3 has 16 residues. CDR1 is KGHDR, CDR2 SFDVKD, per germline. The CDR3 DNA is TGTGCCACCAGTGATTTGCTTCCTTCCTCCTACAATGAGCAGTTCTTC. Protein product: CATSDLLPSSYNEQFF.

The genes are TRBV7-7 and TRBJ2-7, with 7 bases matching TRBD1. Germline V gene sequence: CDR1 SSHAT, CDR2 FNYEAQ (reference sequence). V was pared by 5 bases and J by 2 bases, with 3 bases of the junction left unmatched. The CDR3 runs 13 residues. The CDR3 is CASSRGTAYEQYF. The CDR3 coding sequence is TGTGCCAGCAGCCGAGGGACAGCCTACGAGCAGTACTTC.

This clone was seen once. The chain uses TRBV27 and TRBJ1-6; TRBD1 aligns across 8 bases. Trimming cost V 6 bases and J 7 bases; bases outside gene matches: 14. The CDR3 extends over 17 amino acids. Germline V gene data show CDR1 as MNHEY and CDR2 as SMNVEV (reference sequence). CDR3 amino acids: CASRLHHSAGGNSPLHF. In nucleotides, the CDR3 is TGTGCCAGCAGATTACACCATTCGGCAGGGGGCAATTCACCCCTCCACTTT.

V is TRBV6-6 and J is TRBJ1-1; D is uncertain. CDR1 is MNHNY, CDR2 SVGAGI, per germline (reference sequence). Trimming left V 6 bases short and J 1 base short, with 3 bases between. The CDR3 loop spans 11 amino acids. The CDR3 region has the DNA TGTGCCAGCAGCTGGAACACTGAAGCTTTCTTT. Encoded protein: CASSWNTEAFF.

The chain joins TRBV11-2 to TRBJ2-2; TRBD1 might be the D (5 bases). The V gene lost 5 bases and the J gene lost 7 bases, with 11 bases spanning the gap. The germline V gene has CDR1 SGHAT and CDR2 FQNNGV. The CDR3 is made up of 13 amino acids. The CDR3 sequence is CASSGSGFGELFF. CDR3 bases: TGTGCCAGCAGCGGATCAGGGTTCGGGGAGCTGTTTTTT.

The table lists this clone with many counts. The rearrangement uses TRBV18 and TRBJ1-1; no clear D. V lost 6 bases to trimming and J lost 1 base, with 9 bases between them. CDR3 length: 13 amino acids. Germline CDR1 reads KGHSH; CDR2 reads LQKENI. CDR3 DNA sequence: TGTGCCAGCTCCGTGCAGGAGAACACTGAAGCTTTCTTT. Translated: CASSVQENTEAFF.

This clone showed up just a few times. The chain is built from TRBV7-9 and TRBJ1-1, with TRBD1 identical over 7 bases. Germline V gives CDR1 SEHNR, CDR2 FQNEAQ (reference sequence). This CDR3 is 15 amino acids long. The V and J ends lost 3 bases and 3 bases, in that order; junction bases with no gene match: 7. The CDR3 spells CASSFHRGIDTEAFF. In nucleotides, the CDR3 is TGTGCCAGCAGCTTTCACAGGGGTATAGACACTGAAGCTTTCTTT.

The chain uses TRBV15 and TRBJ2-3, with 8 bases fitting TRBD1. CDR1 and CDR2 from the germline V gene are LNHNV and YYDKDF (reference sequence). This CDR3 has 16 amino acids. V lost 1 base and J lost 1; bases outside the gene matches: 4. This chain's CDR3 is CATSRGDRLGTDTQYF. The CDR3 bases are TGTGCCACCAGCAGAGGGGACAGGCTGGGCACAGATACGCAGTATTTT.

The chain has TRBV5-4 and TRBJ2-2; D gene ambiguous. The V gene's germline CDR1 is SGHNT and CDR2 YYREEE (reference sequence). V was shortened by 2 bases and J by 0 bases, with 14 bases between the two germline ends. The CDR3 is 17 residues long. CDR3 DNA sequence: TGTGCCAGCAGCTTACCTGTTGGCCCGACGAACACCGGGGAGCTGTTTTTT. Translation: CASSLPVGPTNTGELFF.

The chain employs TRBV18 and TRBJ1-1; D is possibly TRBD1 (6 bases). Trimming removed 5 bases from V and 4 bases from J, with 17 bases in between. Germline CDR1 KGHSH, CDR2 LQKENI. There are 15 residues in the CDR3. This CDR3 is CASSFKDSSSTEAFF. CDR3 nucleotides: TGTGCCAGCTCATTTAAGGACAGCAGTTCCACTGAAGCTTTCTTT.

This clone was picked up a small number of times. CDR3 in amino acids: CATSDFSGIDEQFF. The CDR3 DNA reads TGTGCCACCAGTGATTTCTCAGGGATCGATGAGCAGTTCTTC. The chain has TRBV24-1 and TRBJ2-1; TRBD1 might be the D (5 bases). This CDR3 spans 14 amino acids. With 1 base removed from V and 8 bases from J, the gap between germline ends came to 11 bases. Looked up from germline, CDR1 is KGHDR and CDR2 is SFDVKD.

This clone was detected ten times or more. CDR3 coding DNA: TGTGCCAGCAGTGGGGTAGCGGGAGGTGGAACCGGGGAGCTGTTTTTT. As protein: CASSGVAGGGTGELFF. The genes are TRBV2 and TRBJ2-2; 10 bases align to TRBD2. The CDR3 covers 16 residues. V dropped 4 bases and J dropped 5; count of bases not matched to a gene: 7. Germline values: CDR1 SNHLY, CDR2 FYNNEI.

V usage is TRBV2 and J usage is TRBJ1-1, with D uncertain. V dropped 4 bases and J dropped 7 bases, with 13 bases sitting between them. The CDR3 covers 13 residues. Germline V gives CDR1 SNHLY, CDR2 FYNNEI. The DNA of the CDR3 is TGTGCCAGCAGTGCGGACGGACTATATGAAGCTTTCTTT. It yields the protein CASSADGLYEAFF.

The gene calls are TRBV15 and TRBJ2-5; tentative D call: TRBD2 (7 bases). V lost 0 bases and J lost 2, with 13 bases in between. Germline loops: CDR1 LNHNV, CDR2 YYDKDF (reference sequence). The CDR3 length is 16 residues. CDR3 residues: CATSREGGGGQETQYF. Here the CDR3 DNA reads TGTGCCACCAGCAGAGAGGGGGGAGGGGGTCAAGAGACCCAGTACTTC.

This clone was seen a few times. V gene TRBV5-1 combines with J gene TRBJ2-6, with D perhaps matching TRBD2 (5 bases). The ends were cut back, 4 bases at V and 2 bases at J, with 10 bases in the middle. Germline V gene sequence: CDR1 SGHRS, CDR2 YFSETQ. CDR3 size: 15 residues. Here the CDR3 reads CASSGLRTGANVLTF. CDR3 coding DNA: TGCGCCAGCAGCGGACTTCGCACTGGGGCCAACGTCCTGACTTTC.

This clone was counted once. The rearrangement links TRBV2 to TRBJ1-1, with 9 bases aligning to TRBD1. The germline CDR1 and CDR2 sequences are SNHLY and FYNNEI. J gave up 7 bases and V 7 bases, and 10 bases lay outside the gene matches. The CDR3 has 14 residues. DNA for the CDR3: TGTGCCAGCATTACCGGGACAGGGTTTATTGAAGCTTTCTTT. Its translation: CASITGTGFIEAFF. Looking up the rest from reference TRBV2 and TRBJ1-1 gives the full variable domain: EPEVTQTPSHQVTQMGQEVILRCVPISNHLYFYWYRQILGQKVEFLVSFYNNEISEKSEIFDDQFSVERPDGSNFTLKIRSTKLEDSAMYFCASITGTGFIEAFFGQGTRLTVV.

This clone came up a few times. The V gene is TRBV5-5, the J gene TRBJ1-1; D gene unclear. The CDR3 has 13 amino acids. V was pared by 0 bases and J by 5 bases, with 8 bases between. Germline lookup yields CDR1 SGHKS and CDR2 YYEKEE (reference sequence). As DNA, the CDR3 is TGTGCCAGCAGCTTGGACAGTGTTACTGAAGCTTTCTTT. Amino acids: CASSLDSVTEAFF.

The chain uses TRBV3-1 (or the pseudogene TRBV3-2) and TRBJ1-3; D may be TRBD1 (6 bases). CDR1 and CDR2 (germline): LGHDT, YNNKEL (reference sequence). The ends were cut back, 3 bases at V and 4 bases at J, with 13 bases in the middle. CDR3 length: 15 residues. The CDR3 here is CASSQNQQGGNTIYF. CDR3 bases: TGTGCCAGCAGCCAGAACCAACAGGGCGGAAACACCATATATTTT.

DNA of the CDR3: TGTGCCAGCAGCTTGGGGATGAGGGCGTCTGAAGCTTTCTTT. This sequence encodes CASSLGMRASEAFF. The chain carries TRBV5-6 and TRBJ1-1; D is unresolved. The germline gives CDR1 SGHDT, CDR2 YYEEEE. The CDR3 runs 14 residues. Trimming removed 0 bases at V and 6 bases at J, with 12 bases between.

This clone has only a few counts. This rearrangement joins TRBV9 to TRBJ2-1; no definite D call. CDR1 is SGDLS, CDR2 YYNGEE, per germline. The V end lost 3 bases, the J end lost 0 bases, and 10 bases lay between the germline ends. The CDR3 has 15 residues. This CDR3 is CASSAFLSSYNEQFF. CDR3 bases: TGTGCCAGCAGCGCTTTCCTGAGCTCCTACAATGAGCAGTTCTTC.

The V gene is TRBV15, the J gene TRBJ2-1; tentative D call: TRBD2 (6 bases). V gave up 2 bases and J gave up 8 bases, with 22 bases separating them. CDR1 is LNHNV and CDR2 is YYDKDF in the germline V gene (reference sequence). The CDR3 totals 17 residues. Here the CDR3 reads CATSRPYGAKAGDEQFF. The CDR3 DNA is TGTGCCACCAGCAGACCGTATGGGGCCAAAGCGGGCGATGAGCAGTTCTTC.

Here the CDR3 reads CASKGEGGLSEAFF. The CDR3 nucleotides are TGCGCCAGCAAAGGGGAAGGGGGCCTCTCCGAAGCTTTCTTT. This chain connects TRBV5-1 to TRBJ1-1; 7 positions agree with TRBD1. The CDR3 loop spans 14 amino acids. With 6 bases clipped from V and 8 bases from J, the junction kept 13 bases outside the gene matches. Germline V gives CDR1 SGHRS, CDR2 YFSETQ.

The J gene is TRBJ2-7, the V gene TRBV7-9, with TRBD1 matching over 8 bases. CDR1 is SEHNR and CDR2 is FQNEAQ in the germline V gene (reference sequence). V lost 8 bases and J lost 4; bases outside the gene matches: 7. This CDR3 has 13 residues. The CDR3 here is CASGQGRGYEQYF. DNA for the CDR3: TGTGCCAGCGGACAGGGAAGGGGATACGAGCAGTACTTC. The whole variable domain, filled in from reference TRBV7-9 and TRBJ2-7, reads DTGVSQNPRHKITKRGQNVTFRCDPISEHNRLYWYRQTLGQGPEFLTYFQNEAQLEKSRLLSDRFSAERPKGSFSTLEIQRTEQGDSAMYLCASGQGRGYEQYFGPGTRLTVT.

V is TRBV6-6 and J is TRBJ2-7, with 9 bases matching TRBD1. Germline V CDR1 and CDR2: MNHNY, SVGAGI (reference sequence). J lost 6 bases, V lost 7 bases, and 13 bases had no gene match. CDR3 length: 15 amino acids. Here the CDR3 reads CASTLGTGFAAEQYF. DNA for the CDR3: TGTGCCAGCACCCTAGGGACAGGGTTTGCCGCCGAGCAGTACTTC.

This chain uses TRBV5-1 with TRBJ2-7; 7 nucleotides match TRBD1. The ends lost 4 bases at V and 2 bases at J; junction bases unmatched: 15. CDR1 is SGHRS, CDR2 YFSETQ, per germline. This CDR3 spans 17 amino acids. The CDR3 reads CASSPRWQQGWPYEQYF. The CDR3 DNA follows: TGCGCCAGCAGCCCGAGATGGCAACAGGGGTGGCCCTACGAGCAGTACTTC. Full variable domain (missing parts from reference TRBV5-1 and TRBJ2-7): KAGVTQTPRYLIKTRGQQVTLSCSPISGHRSVSWYQQTPGQGLQFLFEYFSETQRNKGNFPGRFSGRQFSNSRSEMNVSTLELGDSALYLCASSPRWQQGWPYEQYFGPGTRLTVT.

This chain joins TRBV3-1 (or the pseudogene TRBV3-2) and TRBJ2-3; no firm D call. The V end was cut by 1 base, the J end by 4 bases, with 12 bases between. Germline CDR1 LGHDT, CDR2 YNNKEL (reference sequence). The CDR3 sequence is 15 residues long. The CDR3 reads CASSQGFSTADTQYF. The CDR3 nucleotides read TGTGCCAGCAGCCAAGGCTTTAGTACGGCAGATACGCAGTATTTT.

The V gene is TRBV9, the J gene TRBJ1-1; 8 bases align to TRBD1. Per the germline V gene, CDR1 is SGDLS and CDR2 is YYNGEE. The CDR3 spans 14 residues. V lost 2 bases to trimming and J lost 7 bases; unmatched junction nucleotides: 7. CDR3 DNA: TGTGCCAGCAGCGTTGTCGGGACAGGCGATGAAGCTTTCTTT. Residues: CASSVVGTGDEAFF. Combining the CDR3 with reference TRBV9 and TRBJ1-1 gives the whole variable domain DSGVTQTPKHLITATGQRVTLRCSPRSGDLSVYWYQQSLDQGLQFLIQYYNGEERAKGNILERFSAQQFPDLHSELNLSSLELGDSALYFCASSVVGTGDEAFFGQGTRLTVV.